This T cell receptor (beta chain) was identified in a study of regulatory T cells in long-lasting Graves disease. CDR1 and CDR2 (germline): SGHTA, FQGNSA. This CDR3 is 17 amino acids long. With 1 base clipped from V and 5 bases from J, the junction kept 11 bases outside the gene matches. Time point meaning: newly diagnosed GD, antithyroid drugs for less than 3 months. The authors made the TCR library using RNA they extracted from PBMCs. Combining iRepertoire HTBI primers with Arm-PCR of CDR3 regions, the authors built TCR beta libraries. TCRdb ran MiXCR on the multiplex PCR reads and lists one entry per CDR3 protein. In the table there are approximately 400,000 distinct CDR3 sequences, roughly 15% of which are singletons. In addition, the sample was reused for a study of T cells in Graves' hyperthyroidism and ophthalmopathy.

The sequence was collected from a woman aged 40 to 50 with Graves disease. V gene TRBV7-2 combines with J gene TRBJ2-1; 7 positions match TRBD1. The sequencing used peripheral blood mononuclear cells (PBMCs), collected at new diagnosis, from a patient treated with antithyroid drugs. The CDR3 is CASSLGDRDRMDNEQFF. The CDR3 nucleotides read TGTGCCAGCAGCTTAGGCGACAGGGATCGGATGGACAATGAGCAGTTCTTC.